One sample yielded the 28 T cell receptor beta chains listed below, sequenced in a study of blood T cell repertoires in COVID-19. Clones were read by immunoSEQ multiplex PCR, and TCRdb kept only the in-frame ones, dropping some. This sample has 200,000 to 250,000 clones, with 86% found just once. The specimen was peripheral blood. These receptors were obtained from a man younger than 45 who had recovered from COVID-19.

This chain joins TRBV6-6 and TRBJ1-5; TRBD1 matches at 7 bases. The V gene's germline CDR1 is MNHNY and CDR2 SVGAGI (reference sequence). J lost 7 bases, V lost 6 bases, and 15 bases had no gene match. This CDR3 region has 16 residues. The CDR3 is CASRRGHRGSGQPQHF. In DNA form, the CDR3 reads TGTGCCAGCAGAAGGGGGCACAGGGGTTCCGGGCAGCCCCAGCATTTT.

The rearrangement uses TRBV6-4 and TRBJ1-1, with TRBD1 as a possible D gene (5 bases). The CDR3 totals 13 residues. Germline V gene data show CDR1 as MRHNA and CDR2 as SNTAGT. Trimming left V 4 bases short and J 1 base short, with 7 bases between. CDR3 loop: CASSVDRNTEAFF. DNA for the CDR3: TGTGCCAGCAGTGTCGACAGGAACACTGAAGCTTTCTTT.

The rearrangement joins TRBV2 to TRBJ2-2; a weak D match, TRBD2 (6 bases). Germline loops: CDR1 SNHLY, CDR2 FYNNEI. V was clipped by 4 bases and J by 0 bases, with 9 bases between them. This CDR3 has 15 residues. The CDR3 sequence is CASSVQRANTGELFF. As DNA, the CDR3 is TGTGCCAGCAGTGTCCAGCGGGCGAACACCGGGGAGCTGTTTTTT. The full variable domain, completed using reference TRBV2 and TRBJ2-2, is EPEVTQTPSHQVTQMGQEVILRCVPISNHLYFYWYRQILGQKVEFLVSFYNNEISEKSEIFDDQFSVERPDGSNFTLKIRSTKLEDSAMYFCASSVQRANTGELFFGEGSRLTVL.

The CDR3 spells CASSPQGRAYEQYF. As DNA, the CDR3 is TGTGCCAGCAGCCCACAGGGGAGAGCCTACGAGCAGTACTTC. The chain links TRBV9 to TRBJ2-7, with 7 bases identical to TRBD1. This CDR3 region has 14 residues. CDR1 SGDLS and CDR2 YYNGEE come from the germline V gene. V was pared by 4 bases and J by 2 bases, with 6 bases of the junction left unmatched.

This chain joins TRBV6-5 and TRBJ1-4; perhaps TRBD1 as D (5 bases). V gave up 11 bases and J gave up 3 bases, with 16 bases separating them. The germline CDR1 and CDR2 sequences are MNHEY and SVGAGI. The CDR3 consists of 14 residues. The chain's CDR3 is CAALVGRANEKLFF. CDR3 nucleotide sequence: TGTGCCGCCCTTGTGGGCAGGGCTAATGAAAAACTGTTTTTT.

On this clone itself: Different DNA sequences within this sample yield the same CDR3. This sequence joins TRBV27 and TRBJ1-1; D unresolved. There are 11 residues in the CDR3. Trimming removed 3 bases from V and 11 bases from J, with 10 bases in between. Per the germline V gene, CDR1 is MNHEY and CDR2 is SMNVEV (reference sequence). The CDR3 coding sequence is TGTGCCAGCAGTTTCGGAGGAGAGGCTTTCTTT. Translated: CASSFGGEAFF.

The V call is TRBV5-1, the J call TRBJ1-6; D is uncertain. Between the trimmed V and J ends, which lost 2 bases and 3 bases, there was a span of 9 bases. The length of the CDR3 is 15 residues. The germline CDR1 and CDR2 sequences are SGHRS and YFSETQ. The CDR3: CASSLEGNYNSPLHF. CDR3 sequence (DNA): TGCGCCAGCAGCTTAGAGGGTAACTATAATTCACCCCTCCACTTT.

The genes are TRBV6-2 or TRBV6-3 and TRBJ2-3, with 8 nucleotides matching TRBD1. This CDR3 spans 14 amino acids. The ends lost 6 bases at V and 4 bases at J; junction bases unmatched: 6. Germline loops: CDR1 MNHEY, CDR2 SVGEGT. Here the CDR3 DNA reads TGTGCCAGCAGCAAATTGACAGGGGCAGATACGCAGTATTTT. Translation gives CASSKLTGADTQYF.

The count of this clone is one. This rearrangement joins TRBV7-2 to TRBJ2-3; 8 bases are shared with TRBD2. V trimming: 0 bases; J trimming: 6 bases; junction bases outside the gene matches: 14. Germline V gene data show CDR1 as SGHTA and CDR2 as FQGNSA. The CDR3 is 18 residues long. The CDR3 DNA follows: TGTGCCAGCAGCTTAGCCGGGGGGGCCAACTTAGGAGCGGATACGCAGTATTTT. The encoded protein is CASSLAGGANLGADTQYF.

The CDR3 sequence: CASSTGVSPLHF. CDR3 coding DNA: TGCGCCAGCTCCACAGGTGTCTCACCCCTCCACTTT. The chain has TRBV5-1 and TRBJ1-6; weak D call: TRBD1 (5 bases). CDR1 SGHRS and CDR2 YFSETQ come from the germline V gene. The CDR3 has 12 amino acids. Trimming left V 7 bases short and J 10 bases short, with 12 bases between.

This clone turned up a few times. The V and J genes are TRBV24-1 and TRBJ1-1; weak D call: TRBD1 (6 bases). This CDR3 has 15 residues. Germline CDR1 KGHDR, CDR2 SFDVKD. V was trimmed by 4 bases and J by 7 bases, leaving 18 bases between them. In nucleotides, the CDR3 is TGTGCCACCAGTGACCCAGGACAGAGGGGATATGAAGCTTTCTTT. Its protein is CATSDPGQRGYEAFF.

This sequence joins TRBV5-4 and TRBJ2-5, with 13 bases that match TRBD2. This CDR3 region has 18 residues. The trim removed 0 bases at V and 2 bases at J, leaving 7 bases unmatched. The germline CDR1 and CDR2 sequences are SGHNT and YYREEE (reference sequence). The CDR3 DNA reads TGTGCCAGCAGCTTGGCCGGGACTAGCGGGGTTTTGCAAGAGACCCAGTACTTC. It encodes CASSLAGTSGVLQETQYF. Full variable domain (rest looked up from reference TRBV5-4 and TRBJ2-5): ETGVTQSPTHLIKTRGQQVTLRCSSQSGHNTVSWYQQALGQGPQFIFQYYREEENGRGNFPPRFSGLQFPNYSSELNVNALELDDSALYLCASSLAGTSGVLQETQYFGPGTRLLVL.

The chain carries TRBV18 and TRBJ2-1, with a possible D match to TRBD1 (6 bases). Trimming cost V 3 bases and J 9 bases, with 21 bases left between them. The CDR3 is 16 amino acids. The V gene's germline CDR1 is KGHSH and CDR2 LQKENI. CDR3 in amino acids: CASSPSGAQVFGEQFF. As DNA, the CDR3 is TGTGCCAGCTCACCCTCAGGGGCGCAGGTGTTCGGTGAGCAGTTCTTC.

The chain joins TRBV28 to TRBJ2-2; D not resolved. V gave up 9 bases and J gave up 2 bases, with 7 bases separating them. There are 12 residues in the CDR3. Per germline, CDR1 MDHEN and CDR2 SYDVKM. CDR3 loop: CARLRNTGELFF. As DNA, the CDR3 is TGTGCCAGACTAAGAAACACCGGGGAGCTGTTTTTT.

The chain recombines TRBV4-2 with TRBJ1-3; a possible D gene is TRBD1 (5 bases). CDR1 is LGHNA and CDR2 is YNFKEQ in the germline V gene. V was cut by 1 base and J by 0 bases, with 7 bases left in between. The CDR3 is 15 residues long. The CDR3 region has the DNA TGTGCCAGCAGCCAAGCCCAGGGCTCTGGAAACACCATATATTTT. Its protein is CASSQAQGSGNTIYF.

The chain recombines TRBV27 with TRBJ1-1; D is possibly TRBD1 (6 bases). The V end was cut by 4 bases, the J end by 5 bases, with 11 bases between. This CDR3 spans 13 amino acids. The germline V gene encodes CDR1 MNHEY and CDR2 SMNVEV (reference sequence). The chain's CDR3 is CASSSTGLTEAFF. DNA of the CDR3: TGTGCCAGCAGTTCAACAGGGTTAACTGAAGCTTTCTTT.

This clone was detected once. The chain couples TRBV7-2 to TRBJ1-3, with D tentatively TRBD1 (6 bases). The V gene lost 3 bases and the J gene lost 5 bases, with 11 bases spanning the gap. The CDR3 runs 14 residues. From germline, CDR1 is SGHTA and CDR2 FQGNSA. CDR3 loop: CASSFWGGRNTIYF. CDR3 coding DNA: TGTGCCAGCAGCTTTTGGGGGGGCCGAAACACCATATATTTT.

This clone was seen just once. The chain couples TRBV4-1 to TRBJ2-7, with D possibly TRBD2 on 5 matching bases. Germline CDR1 and CDR2: MGHRA and YSYEKL. The CDR3 consists of 17 residues. With 2 bases removed from V and 0 bases from J, the gap between germline ends came to 17 bases. The CDR3 reads CASSQLEEVGSSYEQYF. The DNA of the CDR3 is TGCGCCAGCAGCCAACTTGAAGAAGTTGGGAGCTCCTACGAGCAGTACTTC.

The rearrangement uses TRBV10-3 and TRBJ2-2; 8 bases are shared with TRBD1. From germline, CDR1 is ENHRY and CDR2 SYGVKD. This CDR3 contains 16 residues. The V segment lost 4 bases and the J segment 4 bases; nucleotides outside the gene matches: 8. The CDR3: CAISGGTGGPTGELFF. CDR3 coding DNA: TGTGCCATCAGTGGAGGTACAGGGGGGCCCACCGGGGAGCTGTTTTTT.

The genes are TRBV3-1 (or the pseudogene TRBV3-2) and TRBJ2-5; 9 nucleotides align to TRBD2. Germline CDR1 LGHDT, CDR2 YNNKEL (reference sequence). V lost 1 base and J lost 4; bases outside the gene matches: 4. The CDR3 is 15 amino acids. The CDR3 sequence is CASSQGRGGRETQYF. CDR3 in DNA: TGTGCCAGCAGCCAAGGGCGGGGGGGGAGAGAGACCCAGTACTTC.

The chain has TRBV12-5 and TRBJ2-7; 8 nucleotides line up with TRBD1. The V gene's germline CDR1 is LGHNT and CDR2 FRNRAP. This CDR3 has 16 amino acids. The ends lost 1 base at V and 0 bases at J; junction bases unmatched: 5. The CDR3 DNA follows: TGTGCTAGTGGTTTGGGGGACAGGCTGAGCTCCTACGAGCAGTACTTC. Its protein product is CASGLGDRLSSYEQYF.

This clone showed up just once. The chain recombines TRBV18 with TRBJ2-1; 11 bases are shared with TRBD2. Germline V gene data show CDR1 as KGHSH and CDR2 as LQKENI. V shed 6 bases and J 1 base; nucleotides not matched to a gene: 5. CDR3 size: 16 residues. CDR3 sequence (DNA): TGTGCCAGCTCTCCGACTAGCGGGGTATCCTACAATGAGCAGTTCTTC. Its protein is CASSPTSGVSYNEQFF.

This chain connects TRBV24-1 to TRBJ1-1; D is unclear. This CDR3 spans 14 amino acids. V was cut by 7 bases and J by 0 bases, with 11 bases left in between. CDR1 KGHDR and CDR2 SFDVKD come from the germline V gene. CDR3 DNA sequence: TGTGCCACCAGCCCCACTGGAGTGAACACTGAAGCTTTCTTT. Translating gives CATSPTGVNTEAFF.

The chain carries TRBV11-2 and TRBJ1-2; 10 nucleotides align to TRBD1. Trimming cost V 3 bases and J 9 bases; bases outside gene matches: 13. The CDR3 extends over 16 amino acids. Germline CDR1 and CDR2: SGHAT and FQNNGV. The CDR3 here is CASSFLPGQGPLSYTF. The DNA of the CDR3 is TGTGCCAGCAGCTTCCTCCCGGGACAGGGGCCGCTAAGCTACACCTTC.

A single count supports this clone. The chain couples TRBV7-6 to TRBJ2-3, with 9 bases identical to TRBD2. J gave up 1 base and V 3 bases, and 2 bases lay outside the gene matches. The CDR3 extends over 15 amino acids. CDR1 SGHVS and CDR2 FNYEAQ come from the germline V gene. In DNA form, the CDR3 reads TGTGCCAGCAGCTTTATAGCGGGGGGCACAGATACGCAGTATTTT. Translated, it gives CASSFIAGGTDTQYF.

The rearrangement joins TRBV19 to TRBJ1-2, with D possibly being TRBD1 (5 bases). V lost 7 bases and J lost 5, with 14 bases in between. CDR3 length: 13 residues. CDR1 is LNHDA and CDR2 is SQIVND in the germline V gene (reference sequence). The DNA of the CDR3 is TGTGCCAGTACGTATTCCAGGGAATATGGCTACACCTTC. Amino acid sequence: CASTYSREYGYTF.

The chain is built from TRBV11-2 and TRBJ2-5; D possibly corresponds to TRBD1 (6 bases). CDR3 length: 13 amino acids. Germline V lookup: CDR1 SGHAT, CDR2 FQNNGV. V was clipped by 2 bases and J by 5 bases, with 9 bases between them. The CDR3 DNA sequence: TGTGCCAGCAGCTTAACAGGGTACGAGACCCAGTACTTC. Translation gives CASSLTGYETQYF. The whole variable domain, filled in from reference TRBV11-2 and TRBJ2-5, reads EAGVAQSPRYKIIEKRQSVAFWCNPISGHATLYWYQQILGQGPKLLIQFQNNGVVDDSQLPKDRFSAERLKGVDSTLKIQPAKLEDSAVYLCASSLTGYETQYFGPGTRLLVL.

The gene calls are TRBV12-3 or TRBV12-4 and TRBJ1-1, with 7 positions matching TRBD1. Trimming cost V 7 bases and J 5 bases; bases outside gene matches: 7. The CDR3 is made up of 13 amino acids. CDR3 DNA: TGTGCCAGCACCGTGGGACAGAAGACTGAAGCTTTCTTT. This translates into CASTVGQKTEAFF.